These 21 T cell receptor beta chains were all obtained from the same sample, sequenced in a study of T-cell memory formation after mild COVID-19. TCRdb called the 5' RACE reads again in MiXCR, with one record for every CDR3 protein. There are under 300,000 distinct CDR3 sequences in the sample; 8.5% to 9.5% occur only once, and around 21% lies in the top ten. The sample consisted of PBMCs or a T cell subset sorted from them (not recorded which). Source of these receptors: a man aged 18 to 29 who had mild COVID-19 (a few samples of this study predate the infection). Cell type and time point are not known.

This chain links TRBV5-6 with TRBJ2-7, with D perhaps assigned TRBD1 or TRBD2 (5 bases each). The CDR3 loop spans 13 amino acids. V was clipped by 4 bases and J by 2 bases, with 10 bases between them. CDR1 and CDR2 from the germline V gene are SGHDT and YYEEEE. The CDR3 region has the DNA TGTGCCAGCAGCCGGCGAGGGGCCTACGAGCAGTACGTC. Its protein product is CASSRRGAYEQYV.

In this sample, this clonotype turned up many times. The rearrangement joins TRBV7-2 to TRBJ2-2; possible D gene TRBD1, 7 bases. Germline V gene data show CDR1 as SGHTA and CDR2 as FQGNSA. The CDR3 covers 15 residues. The V end lost 5 bases, the J end lost 4 bases, and 14 bases lay between the germline ends. CDR3 sequence (DNA): TGTGCCAGCAGCGTGACAGGGAGGCTCACCGGGGAGCTGTTTTTT. This gives the protein CASSVTGRLTGELFF.

The table lists this clonotype with a few counts. CDR3: CASSPSWETQYF. CDR3 coding DNA: TGCGCCAGCAGCCCTAGTTGGGAGACCCAGTACTTC. The chain carries TRBV5-1 and TRBJ2-5; D not resolved. The germline gives CDR1 SGHRS, CDR2 YFSETQ. The ends were cut back, 4 bases at V and 5 bases at J, with 9 bases in the middle. This CDR3 contains 12 residues.

This clonotype was observed a few times. The rearrangement links TRBV10-3 to TRBJ2-2; 12 bases are shared with TRBD1. The junction had 1 base not matched to a gene; V was cut back by 8 bases and J by 3 bases. The CDR3 covers 14 residues. Per germline, CDR1 ENHRY and CDR2 SYGVKD. The DNA of the CDR3 is TGTGCCATCGGGGACAGGGGGCACACCGGGGAGCTGTTTTTT. Amino acids: CAIGDRGHTGELFF.

This clonotype was seen repeatedly, ten times or more. This chain connects TRBV4-3 to TRBJ1-2, with 8 bases fitting TRBD1. Germline V gene lookup returns CDR1 LGHNA and CDR2 YSLEER. The CDR3 length is 17 residues. The trim removed 0 bases at V and 2 bases at J, leaving 8 bases unmatched. The CDR3 loop reads CASSQDWQGAVNYGYTF. Here the CDR3 DNA reads TGCGCCAGCAGCCAAGATTGGCAGGGGGCTGTAAACTATGGCTACACCTTC.

The chain joins TRBV18 to TRBJ1-1; 7 bases agree with TRBD1. Germline V CDR1 and CDR2: KGHSH, LQKENI. The CDR3 loop spans 14 amino acids. Trimming cost V 6 bases and J 0 bases; bases outside gene matches: 4. The chain's CDR3 is CASSAGTVNTEAFF. CDR3 nucleotide sequence: TGTGCCAGCTCGGCGGGGACAGTGAACACTGAAGCTTTCTTT.

This chain connects TRBV20-1 to TRBJ2-3; 9 nucleotides line up with TRBD2. V gave up 2 bases and J gave up 3 bases; unmatched junction bases: 6. Germline assignment: CDR1 DFQATT and CDR2 SNEGSKA (reference sequence). The CDR3 is 15 residues long. In DNA, the CDR3 is TGCAGTGCTAGAAAAGAGCGGGGGGCAACAGATACGCAGTATTTT. Encoded protein: CSARKERGATDTQYF.

This clonotype has just a few counts. The chain is built from TRBV5-1 and TRBJ2-2; D remains unclear. Germline values: CDR1 SGHRS, CDR2 YFSETQ. V was cut by 0 bases and J by 0 bases, with 3 bases left in between. The CDR3 contains 14 residues. CDR3 sequence reads: CASSLGSNTGELFF. For the CDR3, the DNA is TGCGCCAGCAGCTTGGGGTCGAACACCGGGGAGCTGTTTTTT.

This clonotype has ten or more counts. This rearrangement joins TRBV27 to TRBJ2-1; D remains ambiguous. The CDR3 is 14 amino acids. The germline V and J ends were trimmed by 1 base and 4 bases, with 8 bases remaining between them. Germline CDR1 is MNHEY and CDR2 is SMNVEV (reference sequence). CDR3 nucleotides: TGTGCCAGCAGTTTATATTACCAATACAATGAGCAGTTCTTC. This sequence encodes CASSLYYQYNEQFF.

Here the CDR3 DNA reads TGTGCCAGCAGTTTAGGACAGTACTATGGCTACACCTTC. It yields the protein CASSLGQYYGYTF. The chain is built from TRBV6-5 and TRBJ1-2; a possible D gene is TRBD1 (6 bases). Trimming removed 4 bases from V and 3 bases from J, with 9 bases in between. Germline CDR1 and CDR2: MNHEY and SVGAGI. The CDR3 spans 13 residues.

The chain uses TRBV20-1 and TRBJ1-5; D is possibly TRBD1 (5 bases). From germline, CDR1 is DFQATT and CDR2 SNEGSKA (reference sequence). This CDR3 comprises 15 residues. V was trimmed by 0 bases and J by 7 bases, leaving 16 bases between them. For the CDR3, the DNA is TGCAGTGCTAGAGATAGTACCGCCTCAGGGCAGCCCCAGCATTTT. Protein: CSARDSTASGQPQHF.

This clonotype was seen a handful of times. CDR3 sequence: CAISESPGAYGYTF. In DNA, the CDR3 is TGTGCCATCAGTGAGTCGCCAGGGGCCTATGGCTACACCTTC. The chain combines TRBV10-3 with TRBJ1-2, with TRBD1 as a possible D gene (6 bases). Trimming stripped 0 bases from V and 4 bases from J, with 9 bases between. The CDR3 is 14 residues long. In germline, CDR1 is ENHRY, CDR2 SYGVKD.

The V and J genes are TRBV7-3 and TRBJ2-2; D ambiguous. Germline V gene sequence: CDR1 SGHTA, CDR2 FQGTGA. The CDR3 spans 13 residues. V lost 5 bases to trimming and J lost 5 bases, with 9 bases between them. The CDR3 nucleotides are TGTGCCAGCAGCCCACGAGAAACCGGGGAGCTGTTTTTT. It is translated as CASSPRETGELFF.

This clonotype was recorded at least ten times. The J gene is TRBJ1-1, the V gene TRBV13; tentatively, D is TRBD1 (5 bases). The CDR3 extends over 10 amino acids. The germline V gene has CDR1 PRHDT and CDR2 FYEKMQ (reference sequence). Trimming took off 3 bases at V and 11 bases at J, with 7 bases between the two ends. In DNA, the CDR3 is TGTGCCAGCAGCTTGGGGGATGCTTTCTTT. Translated, it gives CASSLGDAFF.

The chain has TRBV5-1 and TRBJ2-3; D unclear. The CDR3 has 14 residues. Trimming removed 0 bases from V and 6 bases from J, with 11 bases in between. Germline CDR1 and CDR2: SGHRS and YFSETQ. CDR3 loop: CASSLGFVVDTQYF. The CDR3 region has the DNA TGCGCCAGCAGCTTGGGATTTGTCGTTGATACGCAGTATTTT.

The chain is built from TRBV9 and TRBJ1-2, with D tentatively TRBD1 (5 bases). Germline assignment: CDR1 SGDLS and CDR2 YYNGEE. Trimming took off 3 bases at V and 7 bases at J, with 13 bases between the two ends. The CDR3 contains 13 residues. The CDR3 coding sequence is TGTGCCAGCAGCGCCGAGGGACGAGGTGGCTACACCTTC. Its protein is CASSAEGRGGYTF.

This clonotype has just a few counts. V gene TRBV7-9 combines with J gene TRBJ2-1; D is unresolved. Trimming cost V 5 bases and J 5 bases, with 13 bases left between them. The germline V gene encodes CDR1 SEHNR and CDR2 FQNEAQ (reference sequence). The CDR3 is made up of 14 amino acids. CDR3 region: CASSRRRTDNEQFF. The CDR3 nucleotides read TGTGCCAGCAGCCGACGCAGGACCGACAATGAGCAGTTCTTC.

In DNA, the CDR3 is TGTGCCAGCAGCACCCGGGACAGGGGTCTGAACACTGAAGCTTTCTTT. It encodes CASSTRDRGLNTEAFF. The V and J genes are TRBV12-3 or TRBV12-4 and TRBJ1-1; 10 nucleotides agree with TRBD1. V trimming: 6 bases; J trimming: 0 bases; junction bases outside the gene matches: 7. CDR3 size: 16 residues.

This rearrangement joins TRBV6-6 to TRBJ2-1; 12 bases match TRBD2. From germline, CDR1 is MNHNY and CDR2 SVGAGI (reference sequence). This CDR3 is 15 amino acids long. Trimming at V came to 6 bases and at J to 8 bases, leaving 8 bases not matched to a gene. CDR3 region: CASRPLAGGPHEQFF. The DNA of the CDR3 is TGTGCCAGCAGACCTCTAGCGGGGGGGCCTCATGAGCAGTTCTTC.

This clonotype has just a few counts. The chain has TRBV18 and TRBJ2-7; D not certain. Trimming cost V 2 bases and J 3 bases, with 8 bases left between them. This CDR3 region has 13 residues. CDR1 KGHSH and CDR2 LQKENI come from the germline V gene. This CDR3 is CASSPGISYEQYF. As DNA, the CDR3 is TGTGCCAGCTCACCAGGGATCAGCTACGAGCAGTACTTC.

This clonotype was counted only a few times. The rearrangement uses TRBV18 and TRBJ2-3; D gene unclear. Germline assignment: CDR1 KGHSH and CDR2 LQKENI. Deletions cut 2 bases from V and 5 bases from J, with 5 bases between. The CDR3 is 12 amino acids. CDR3 amino acids: CASSPSLDTQYF. CDR3 nucleotide sequence: TGTGCCAGCTCACCATCCTTAGATACGCAGTATTTT.